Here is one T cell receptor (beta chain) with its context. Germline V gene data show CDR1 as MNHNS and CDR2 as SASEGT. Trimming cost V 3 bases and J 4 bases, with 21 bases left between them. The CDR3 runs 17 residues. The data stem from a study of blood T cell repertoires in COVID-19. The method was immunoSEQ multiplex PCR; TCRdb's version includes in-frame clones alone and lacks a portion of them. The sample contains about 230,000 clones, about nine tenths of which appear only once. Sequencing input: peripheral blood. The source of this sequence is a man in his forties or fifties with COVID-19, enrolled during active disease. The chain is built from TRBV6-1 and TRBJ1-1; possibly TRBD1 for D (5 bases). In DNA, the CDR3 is TGTGCCAGCAGTGATAACAGGCCGGGGGACCGCGTCACTGAAGCTTTCTTT. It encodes CASSDNRPGDRVTEAFF.